The rows below give T cell receptor beta chains drawn from one sample of a study of vaccination and CD4 T cells after COVID-19. In TCRdb, the PCR reads were re-called with MiXCR into one record per CDR3 protein. The repertoire holds about 20,000 distinct CDR3 sequences, 55% to 70% seen once, with more than 8.5% in the top ten. For these receptors, no antigen is known. The source material was CD4+ T cells from blood, cultured in vitro, sampled after SARS-CoV-2 vaccination. All receptors come from a human donor who had recovered from COVID-19. Each CDR3 is given with its conserved first and last residue. The order of the fields is D gene, clone size, V gene, J gene, CDR3 protein, CDR3 DNA. The D gene is left open where the match is weak. Size is omitted from some rows. Given values are once, few, many or a class for expanded clones.

>-|-|TRBV6-1|TRBJ1-1
CASSGQYTEAFF
TGTGCCAGCAGTGGACAGTACACTGAAGCTTTCTTT
>-|-|TRBV2|TRBJ2-2
CASSGIGELFF
TGTGCCAGCAGTGGAATCGGGGAGCTGTTTTTT
>TRBD1|-|TRBV15|TRBJ1-5
CATSGRTGWNQPQHF
TGTGCCACCAGCGGCAGGACAGGGTGGAATCAGCCCCAGCATTTT
>-|-|TRBV7-2|TRBJ2-5
CASSAGIQETQYF
TGTGCCAGCAGCGCCGGGATACAAGAGACCCAGTACTTC
>-|-|TRBV21-1|TRBJ1-6
CASSKDSGNSSYNSPLHF
TGTGCCAGCAGCAAGGACAGTGGGAACAGCTCCTATAATTCACCCCTCCACTTT
>-|-|TRBV7-9|TRBJ2-7
CASSLAVRGFHEQYF
TGTGCCAGCAGCTTAGCCGTGAGGGGTTTCCACGAGCAGTACTTC
>-|-|TRBV11-3|TRBJ2-2
CASTGLVDGELFF
TGTGCCAGCACCGGACTTGTTGACGGGGAGCTGTTTTTT
>TRBD1|-|TRBV5-1|TRBJ2-7
CASSATGGGYEQYF
TGCGCCAGCAGCGCCACAGGGGGCGGTTACGAGCAGTACTTC
>TRBD1|-|TRBV6-2/TRBV6-3|TRBJ1-5
CASRGATGDNQPQHF
TGTGCCAGCAGGGGGGCGACAGGGGATAATCAGCCCCAGCATTTT
>TRBD1|-|TRBV29-1|TRBJ1-2
CSAGHRGQHGYTF
TGCAGCGCCGGACACAGGGGGCAACATGGCTACACCTTC
>TRBD1|-|TRBV2|TRBJ1-1
CAREDQGAMNTEAFF
TGTGCCAGGGAGGATCAGGGGGCCATGAACACTGAAGCTTTCTTT
>-|few|TRBV25-1|TRBJ1-2
CASSEPGTTYGYTF
TGTGCCAGCAGTGAACCCGGGACAACTTATGGCTACACCTTC
>TRBD2|-|TRBV7-3|TRBJ2-1
CASSPTGGVAGINEQFF
TGTGCCAGCAGCCCCACCGGAGGAGTAGCGGGTATCAATGAGCAGTTCTTC
>-|-|TRBV20-1|TRBJ2-2
CSAKQGGGTGELFF
TGCAGTGCTAAGCAGGGAGGGGGCACCGGGGAGCTGTTTTTT
>-|-|TRBV11-3|TRBJ1-2
CASSLQEHYGYTF
TGTGCCAGCAGCTTACAAGAACACTATGGCTACACCTTC
>-|-|TRBV20-1|TRBJ1-6
CSATRDSGGDNSPLHF
TGCAGTGCCACTAGAGATAGTGGAGGGGACAATTCACCCCTCCACTTT
>-|-|TRBV20-1|TRBJ2-5
CSARSRDRGGGETQYF
TGCAGTGCTAGATCTAGGGATCGGGGTGGAGGCGAGACCCAGTACTTC
>-|-|TRBV10-2|TRBJ2-1
CASSPINEQFF
TGCGCCAGCAGCCCCATCAATGAGCAGTTCTTC
>-|-|TRBV15|TRBJ1-1
CATSRDKWGTGLF
TGTGCCACCAGCAGAGATAAATGGGGTACGGGTCTCTTT
>TRBD1|-|TRBV27|TRBJ2-7
CASSFDRGYEQYF
TGTGCCAGCAGTTTCGACAGGGGTTACGAGCAGTACTTC
>-|-|TRBV20-1|TRBJ1-5
CSALTRGGGNQPQHF
TGCAGTGCACTGACTAGGGGTGGTGGCAATCAGCCCCAGCATTTT
>-|-|TRBV29-1|TRBJ1-5
CSATKRGDGNQPQHF
TGCAGCGCTACCAAGCGGGGAGACGGCAATCAGCCCCAGCATTTT
>TRBD1|-|TRBV27|TRBJ1-2
CASSSRTGLNYGYTF
TGTGCCAGCAGTTCAAGGACAGGCCTTAACTATGGCTACACCTTC
>-|-|TRBV10-3|TRBJ1-6
CAISPRDAVGGSPLHF
TGTGCCATCAGTCCCCGGGACGCGGTGGGGGGTTCACCCCTCCACTTT
>-|-|TRBV29-1|TRBJ1-1
CSVETGTHIPAFF
TGCAGCGTAGAGACCGGGACACATATTCCAGCTTTCTTT
>-|-|TRBV21-1|TRBJ2-3
CASSKRVAGRRPMTQYF
TGTGCCAGCAGCAAAAGGGTAGCGGGGAGACGACCTATGACGCAGTATTTT
>TRBD1|-|TRBV20-1|TRBJ1-4
CSARAGGYEKLFF
TGCAGTGCCAGAGCAGGGGGCTACGAAAAACTGTTTTTT
>-|-|TRBV6-5|TRBJ1-4
CASSSTQGTRKLFF
TGTGCCAGCAGTTCCACCCAAGGGACTCGAAAACTGTTTTTT
>-|-|TRBV6-2/TRBV6-3|TRBJ1-1
CASTRTGRAEAFF
TGTGCCAGTACCAGAACAGGGCGGGCTGAAGCTTTCTTT
>-|-|TRBV14|TRBJ2-5
CARGDSPETQYF
TGTGCCAGGGGGGATAGTCCTGAGACCCAGTACTTC
>TRBD1|-|TRBV4-2|TRBJ1-2
CASSQDTARGHGGYTF
TGTGCCAGCAGCCAAGATACCGCCAGGGGGCACGGTGGCTACACCTTC
>TRBD1|-|TRBV11-3|TRBJ2-1
CASSLGQGATSYNEQFF
TGTGCCAGCAGCTTAGGACAGGGGGCAACCTCCTACAATGAGCAGTTCTTC
>-|few|TRBV20-1|TRBJ1-2
CSAARTTANYGYTF
TGCAGTGCCGCGAGGACGACAGCGAACTATGGCTACACCTTC
>-|-|TRBV12-3/TRBV12-4|TRBJ2-3
CASSYTRGTDTQYF
TGTGCCAGCAGTTACACTAGGGGCACAGATACGCAGTATTTT
>TRBD2|few|TRBV19|TRBJ2-3
CASRASGILSTDTQYF
TGTGCCAGTAGAGCTAGCGGGATCCTAAGCACAGATACGCAGTATTTT
>TRBD1|-|TRBV20-1|TRBJ1-1
CSARVGLQDRGPIRAFF
TGCAGTGCTAGAGTAGGGCTTCAGGACAGGGGCCCGATAAGGGCTTTCTTT
>TRBD2|-|TRBV20-1|TRBJ2-5
CSVAGRWETQYF
TGCAGTGTGGCCGGGAGGTGGGAGACCCAGTACTTC